These 23 T cell receptor beta chains originate from one sample sequenced in a study of CD8+ T cells in alopecia areata. Extracted RNA was reverse transcribed, and the resulting cDNA served as sequencing template. Profiled with immunoSEQ multiplex PCR; TCRdb holds only in-frame clones, not every one. The data contain around 160,000 clones, over 70% of them singletons. The source material was CD8+ T cells sorted from blood, sampled at week 0. The receptors originated from a human donor with alopecia areata.

V is TRBV5-6 and J is TRBJ2-7, with 8 bases fitting TRBD1. V dropped 0 bases and J dropped 5; count of bases not matched to a gene: 7. The CDR3 consists of 15 residues. Germline CDR1 reads SGHDT; CDR2 reads YYEEEE. This CDR3 reads CASSLDVTGVDEQYF. The CDR3 nucleotides read TGTGCCAGCAGCTTGGATGTGACAGGGGTAGACGAGCAGTACTTC.

The chain combines TRBV6-6 with TRBJ1-1, with D uncertain. With 4 bases removed from V and 0 bases from J, the gap between germline ends came to 9 bases. From germline, CDR1 is MNHNY and CDR2 SVGAGI (reference sequence). This CDR3 region has 14 residues. The CDR3 sequence: CASSSSLMNTEAFF. The CDR3 DNA reads TGTGCCAGCAGTTCCAGCCTCATGAACACTGAAGCTTTCTTT.

The genes are TRBV28 and TRBJ2-3; TRBD1 aligns across 8 bases. The germline gives CDR1 MDHEN, CDR2 SYDVKM. This CDR3 has 16 amino acids. After removal of 5 bases from V and 2 bases from J, the junction contained 9 bases not matched to a gene. The CDR3 reads CASSLPGQEYTDTQYF. CDR3 DNA sequence: TGTGCCAGCAGTCTACCGGGACAGGAGTACACAGATACGCAGTATTTT.

In its sample, this clone was seen once. The chain combines TRBV29-1 with TRBJ1-2, with no clear D. This CDR3 comprises 16 residues. Germline V gene data show CDR1 as SQVTM and CDR2 as ANQGSEA. V was cut by 0 bases and J by 5 bases, with 19 bases left in between. In DNA form, the CDR3 reads TGCAGCGTTGAAGATCGGCAGGAGGTATCTGAGTATGGCTACACCTTC. This gives the protein CSVEDRQEVSEYGYTF. Variable domain in full (rest from reference TRBV29-1 and TRBJ1-2): SAVISQKPSRDICQRGTSLTIQCQVDSQVTMMFWYRQQPGQSLTLIATANQGSEATYESGFVIDKFPISRPNLTFSTLTVSNMSPEDSSIYLCSVEDRQEVSEYGYTFGSGTRLTVV.

The chain joins TRBV7-6 to TRBJ2-6; D might be TRBD1 (6 bases). The germline V gene has CDR1 SGHVS and CDR2 FNYEAQ. CDR3 length: 19 residues. Trimming left V 3 bases short and J 0 bases short, with 18 bases between. CDR3 DNA: TGTGCCAGCAGCTTCGACCTTACGGGACAACTCTCTGGGGCCAACGTCCTGACTTTC. The encoded protein is CASSFDLTGQLSGANVLTF.

The chain uses TRBV29-1 and TRBJ2-4; D gene unclear. Per germline, CDR1 SQVTM and CDR2 ANQGSEA. V was shortened by 4 bases and J by 5 bases, with 9 bases between the two germline ends. The CDR3 consists of 12 residues. Here the CDR3 reads CSVGELENIQYF. The CDR3 region has the DNA TGCAGCGTTGGGGAACTCGAAAACATTCAGTACTTC.

This clone was recorded once. The CDR3 sequence: CASSSGTYTDTQYF. The DNA for the CDR3 is TGTGCCAGCAGCTCAGGGACTTACACAGATACGCAGTATTTT. The chain combines TRBV7-9 with TRBJ2-3, with D perhaps TRBD2 (6 bases). Germline CDR1 SEHNR, CDR2 FQNEAQ (reference sequence). This CDR3 spans 14 amino acids. V was pared by 4 bases and J by 2 bases, with 10 bases between.

The rearrangement links TRBV19 to TRBJ1-1; 9 bases are shared with TRBD1. V gave up 4 bases and J gave up 6 bases; unmatched junction bases: 15. The CDR3 length is 17 residues. Germline V gene lookup returns CDR1 LNHDA and CDR2 SQIVND (reference sequence). The chain's CDR3 is CASSTVPGQGTGSEAFF. The DNA for the CDR3 is TGTGCCAGTAGTACAGTCCCGGGACAGGGAACGGGTTCTGAAGCTTTCTTT.

J is TRBJ1-2 and V is TRBV5-6, with D possibly matching TRBD1 (5 bases). Germline V gene data show CDR1 as SGHDT and CDR2 as YYEEEE. With 2 bases removed from V and 4 bases from J, the gap between germline ends came to 9 bases. The CDR3 sequence is 13 residues long. CDR3 residues: CASSFWGGYGYTF. The CDR3 DNA sequence: TGTGCCAGCAGCTTCTGGGGGGGCTATGGCTACACCTTC.

The chain recombines TRBV30 with TRBJ2-1; a possible D gene is TRBD2 (6 bases). The CDR3 is made up of 12 amino acids. The ends were cut back, 3 bases at V and 9 bases at J, with 12 bases in the middle. Germline lookup yields CDR1 GTSNPN and CDR2 SVGIG (reference sequence). The CDR3 reads CAWSAAGLEQFF. DNA of the CDR3: TGTGCCTGGAGCGCCGCGGGGCTTGAGCAGTTCTTC.

The chain links TRBV5-1 to TRBJ2-7; D may correspond to TRBD1 or TRBD2 (5 bases each). The CDR3 has 15 residues. Germline CDR1 is SGHRS and CDR2 is YFSETQ. V was clipped by 0 bases and J by 1 base, with 11 bases between them. Here the CDR3 DNA reads TGCGCCAGCAGCTTGGCCCGGGACCCTTCCTACGAGCAGTACTTC. This translates into CASSLARDPSYEQYF.

The chain uses TRBV4-1 and TRBJ2-3; possibly TRBD1 for D (6 bases). V lost 6 bases and J 2 bases, leaving 18 bases between the germline ends. The CDR3 covers 16 residues. Germline V CDR1 and CDR2: MGHRA, YSYEKL. CDR3: CASRPGDKGYTDTQYF. As DNA, the CDR3 is TGCGCCAGCAGGCCAGGGGATAAAGGTTACACAGATACGCAGTATTTT.

V and J are TRBV5-1 and TRBJ2-1; 7 nucleotides line up with TRBD1. Germline V lookup: CDR1 SGHRS, CDR2 YFSETQ. With 4 bases clipped from V and 1 base from J, the junction kept 8 bases outside the gene matches. The CDR3 is made up of 16 amino acids. For the CDR3, the DNA is TGCGCCAGCAGCCTTGTCGGGGACAGTTCCTACAATGAGCAGTTCTTC. Its protein product is CASSLVGDSSYNEQFF.

The chain employs TRBV5-4 and TRBJ2-1, with D possibly being TRBD1 (6 bases). The germline V gene encodes CDR1 SGHNT and CDR2 YYREEE (reference sequence). CDR3 length: 15 amino acids. Trimming took 0 bases from V and 2 from J, leaving 9 bases between them. CDR3 DNA: TGTGCCAGCAGCTTGGAAGGACAGACCTACAATGAGCAGTTCTTC. Encoded protein: CASSLEGQTYNEQFF.

The chain has TRBV7-9 and TRBJ2-6, with no clear D. Germline CDR1 is SEHNR and CDR2 is FQNEAQ (reference sequence). Trimming took 5 bases from V and 0 from J, leaving 8 bases between them. The CDR3 spans 15 residues. CDR3 coding DNA: TGTGCCAGCAGCGCGTTTAACTCTGGGGCCAACGTCCTGACTTTC. Translation: CASSAFNSGANVLTF.

Concerning this clone itself: The junction and the germline gene differ at one end; a read error may be behind it. The same CDR3 can be traced to other DNA sequences in this sample. The V gene is TRBV10-3, the J gene TRBJ2-7; the D gene is possibly TRBD1 (5 bases). The CDR3 consists of 14 residues. Germline-derived CDR1 and CDR2 are ENHRY and SYGVKD. The CDR3 sequence is CAISESGRVNEQYF. In nucleotides, the CDR3 is TGTGCCATCAGCGAGTCGGGCAGGGTCAACGAGCAGTACTTC.

V is TRBV27 and J is TRBJ2-2, with 10 bases lining up with TRBD1. V trimming: 3 bases; J trimming: 4 bases; junction bases outside the gene matches: 2. CDR1 and CDR2 (germline): MNHEY, SMNVEV (reference sequence). The CDR3 is 15 amino acids. The CDR3 loop reads CASSFGTGVTGELFF. Here the CDR3 DNA reads TGTGCCAGCAGTTTCGGGACAGGGGTCACCGGGGAGCTGTTTTTT.

This clone was recorded once. The gene calls are TRBV5-1 and TRBJ1-5, with TRBD1 identical over 9 bases. CDR1 and CDR2 (germline): SGHRS, YFSETQ. V shed 0 bases, J shed 5 bases, and the junction held 0 bases outside the gene matches. CDR3 length equals 14 residues. CDR3: CASSLGTGDQPQHF. The CDR3 region has the DNA TGCGCCAGCAGCTTGGGGACAGGGGATCAGCCCCAGCATTTT. Together with reference TRBV5-1 and TRBJ1-5, the CDR3 gives the full variable domain: KAGVTQTPRYLIKTRGQQVTLSCSPISGHRSVSWYQQTPGQGLQFLFEYFSETQRNKGNFPGRFSGRQFSNSRSEMNVSTLELGDSALYLCASSLGTGDQPQHFGDGTRLSIL.

This clone was found a few times. V is TRBV5-4 and J is TRBJ2-1; TRBD2 aligns across 8 bases. The CDR3 totals 17 residues. Per germline, CDR1 SGHNT and CDR2 YYREEE (reference sequence). V was clipped by 2 bases and J by 0 bases; unmatched bases: 7. The CDR3 sequence is CASSLLAEVLSYNEQFF. In DNA, the CDR3 is TGTGCCAGCAGCTTACTAGCGGAGGTTCTCTCCTACAATGAGCAGTTCTTC.

The table lists this clone with a count of one. In DNA, the CDR3 is TGTGCCAGCAGCACCCGGGACCAATCGAACACCGGGGAGCTGTTTTTT. It translates to CASSTRDQSNTGELFF. The chain recombines TRBV7-8 with TRBJ2-2; the D gene could be TRBD1 or TRBD2 (5 bases each). V was shortened by 5 bases and J by 0 bases, with 13 bases between the two germline ends. CDR1 is SGHVS, CDR2 FQNEAQ, per germline. CDR3 length equals 16 residues.

This chain joins TRBV6-1 and TRBJ2-1; TRBD2 might be the D (6 bases). V was clipped by 6 bases and J by 3 bases, with 12 bases between them. The CDR3 is 14 residues long. Germline V gene data show CDR1 as MNHNS and CDR2 as SASEGT. In nucleotides, the CDR3 is TGTGCCAGCAGCCCGGGGGACCTCTACAATGAGCAGTTCTTC. Its protein is CASSPGDLYNEQFF.

The chain links TRBV30 to TRBJ1-2; no clear D gene. CDR1 and CDR2 from the germline V gene are GTSNPN and SVGIG (reference sequence). There are 14 residues in the CDR3. Deletions cut 1 base from V and 6 bases from J, with 15 bases between. This chain's CDR3 is CAWSEDISSDGYTF. CDR3 DNA sequence: TGTGCCTGGAGTGAGGATATAAGTTCGGATGGCTACACCTTC.

The rearrangement links TRBV27 to TRBJ2-3; 7 nucleotides line up with TRBD2. The CDR3 covers 15 residues. V dropped 5 bases and J dropped 4; count of bases not matched to a gene: 9. The germline V gene encodes CDR1 MNHEY and CDR2 SMNVEV (reference sequence). DNA of the CDR3: TGTGCCAGCAGTCTGGGTCCAGGGAGGGCAGATACGCAGTATTTT. This gives the protein CASSLGPGRADTQYF.